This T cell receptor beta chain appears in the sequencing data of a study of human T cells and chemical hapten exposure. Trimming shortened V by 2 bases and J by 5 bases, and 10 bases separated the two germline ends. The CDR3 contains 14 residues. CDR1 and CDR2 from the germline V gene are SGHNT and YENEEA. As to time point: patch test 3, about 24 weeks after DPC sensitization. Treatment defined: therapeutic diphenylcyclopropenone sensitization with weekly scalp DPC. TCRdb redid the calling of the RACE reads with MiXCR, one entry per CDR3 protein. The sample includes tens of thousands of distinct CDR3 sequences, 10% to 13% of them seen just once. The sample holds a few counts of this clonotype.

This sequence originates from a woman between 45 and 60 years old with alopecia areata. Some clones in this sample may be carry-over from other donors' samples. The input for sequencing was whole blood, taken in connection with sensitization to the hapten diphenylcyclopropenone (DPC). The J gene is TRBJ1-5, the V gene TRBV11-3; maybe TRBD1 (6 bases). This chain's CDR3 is CASSLQDSYQPQHF. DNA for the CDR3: TGTGCCAGCAGCTTACAGGACAGTTATCAGCCCCAGCATTTT.